The text below deals with one T cell receptor beta chain. The record originates from a study of OX40 agonist ivuxolimab in advanced cancers. The protocol was immunoSEQ multiplex PCR, while the TCRdb copy is restricted to in-frame clones and leaves out a portion. The table lists about 12,000 clones, about 83% of them singletons. The CDR3 contains 16 residues. Germline values: CDR1 SGHNT, CDR2 YYREEE (reference sequence). After removal of 5 bases from V and 2 bases from J, the junction contained 13 bases not matched to a gene. V is TRBV5-4 and J is TRBJ2-7, with TRBD2 matching over 7 bases. This clonotype was sampled from an adult with an advanced solid tumor such as melanoma, head and neck, liver or kidney cancer. The specimen was CD4+ or CD8+ T cells sorted from blood, collected in a trial of the OX40 agonist ivuxolimab. The CDR3 sequence is CASSYYVGGYPYEQYF. CDR3 nucleotide sequence: TGTGCCAGCAGTTACTATGTGGGAGGGTATCCCTACGAGCAGTACTTC.